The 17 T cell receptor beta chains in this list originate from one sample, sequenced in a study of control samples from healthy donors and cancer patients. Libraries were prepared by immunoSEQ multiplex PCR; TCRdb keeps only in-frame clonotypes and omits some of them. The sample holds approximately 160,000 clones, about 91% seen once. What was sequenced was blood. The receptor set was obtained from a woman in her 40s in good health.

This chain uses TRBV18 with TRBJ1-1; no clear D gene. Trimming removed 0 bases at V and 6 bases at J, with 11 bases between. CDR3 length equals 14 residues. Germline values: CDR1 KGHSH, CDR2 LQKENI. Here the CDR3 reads CASSPPSLSPEAFF. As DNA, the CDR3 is TGTGCCAGCTCACCACCAAGTCTTAGCCCTGAAGCTTTCTTT.

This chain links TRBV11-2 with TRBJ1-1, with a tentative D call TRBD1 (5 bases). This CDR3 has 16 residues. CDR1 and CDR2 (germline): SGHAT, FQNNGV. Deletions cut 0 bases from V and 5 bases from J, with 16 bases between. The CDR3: CASSLDGGNKGTEAFF. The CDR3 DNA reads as TGTGCCAGCAGCTTAGATGGGGGGAACAAGGGGACTGAAGCTTTCTTT.

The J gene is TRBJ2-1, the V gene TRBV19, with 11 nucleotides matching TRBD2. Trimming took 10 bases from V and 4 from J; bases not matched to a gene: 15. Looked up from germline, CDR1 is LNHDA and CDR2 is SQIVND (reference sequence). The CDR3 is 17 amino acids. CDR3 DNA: TGTGCCACCTACTATTATCATACTAGCGGGGGATACAATGAGCAGTTCTTC. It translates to CATYYYHTSGGYNEQFF.

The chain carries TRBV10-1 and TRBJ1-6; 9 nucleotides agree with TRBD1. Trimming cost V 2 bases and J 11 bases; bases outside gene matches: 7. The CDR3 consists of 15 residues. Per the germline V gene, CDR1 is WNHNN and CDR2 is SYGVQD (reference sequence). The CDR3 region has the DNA TGCGCCAGCAGTGAGGGGGACAGGGATCTTGCACCCCTCCACTTT. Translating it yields CASSEGDRDLAPLHF.

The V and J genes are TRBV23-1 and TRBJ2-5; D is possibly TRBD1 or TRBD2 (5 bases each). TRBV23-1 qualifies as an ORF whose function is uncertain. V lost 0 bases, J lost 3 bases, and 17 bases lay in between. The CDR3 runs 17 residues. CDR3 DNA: TGCGCCAGCAGTCAATCGTGGGTCCGGGGCCAGAAAGAGACCCAGTACTTC. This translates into CASSQSWVRGQKETQYF.

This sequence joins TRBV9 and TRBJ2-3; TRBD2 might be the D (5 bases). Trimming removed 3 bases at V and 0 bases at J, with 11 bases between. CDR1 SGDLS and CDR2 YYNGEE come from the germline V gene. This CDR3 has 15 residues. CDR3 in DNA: TGTGCCAGCAGCGGATGGACTTCTAGCACAGATACGCAGTATTTT. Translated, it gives CASSGWTSSTDTQYF.

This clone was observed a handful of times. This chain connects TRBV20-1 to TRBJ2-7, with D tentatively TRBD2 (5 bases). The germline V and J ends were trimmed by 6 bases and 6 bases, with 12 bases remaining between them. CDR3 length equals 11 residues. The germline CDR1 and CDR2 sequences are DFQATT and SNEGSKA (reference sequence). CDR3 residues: CSAILGLEQYF. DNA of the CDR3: TGCAGTGCCATACTAGGACTCGAGCAGTACTTC.

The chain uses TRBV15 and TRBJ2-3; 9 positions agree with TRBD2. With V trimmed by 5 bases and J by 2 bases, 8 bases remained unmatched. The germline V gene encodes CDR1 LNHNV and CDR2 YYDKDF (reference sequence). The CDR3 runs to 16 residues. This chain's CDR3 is CATSPGASGVTDTQYF. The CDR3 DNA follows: TGTGCCACCAGCCCCGGGGCTAGCGGGGTCACAGATACGCAGTATTTT.

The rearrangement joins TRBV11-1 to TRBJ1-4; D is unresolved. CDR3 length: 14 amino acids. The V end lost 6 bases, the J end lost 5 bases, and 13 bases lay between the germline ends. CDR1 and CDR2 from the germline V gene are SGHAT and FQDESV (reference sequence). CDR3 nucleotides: TGTGCCAGCAGTCGCGACTTCCCCAATGAAAAACTGTTTTTT. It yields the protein CASSRDFPNEKLFF. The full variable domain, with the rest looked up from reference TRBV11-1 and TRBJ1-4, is EAEVAQSPRYKITEKSQAVAFWCDPISGHATLYWYRQILGQGPELLVQFQDESVVDDSQLPKDRFSAERLKGVDSTLKIQPAELGDSAMYLCASSRDFPNEKLFFGSGTQLSVL.

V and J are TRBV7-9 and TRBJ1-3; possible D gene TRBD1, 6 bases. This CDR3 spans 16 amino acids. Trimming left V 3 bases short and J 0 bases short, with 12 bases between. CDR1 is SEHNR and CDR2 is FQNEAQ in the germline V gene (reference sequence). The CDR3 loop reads CASSFGLGASGNTIYF. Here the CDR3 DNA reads TGTGCCAGCAGCTTTGGGCTGGGGGCCTCTGGAAACACCATATATTTT.

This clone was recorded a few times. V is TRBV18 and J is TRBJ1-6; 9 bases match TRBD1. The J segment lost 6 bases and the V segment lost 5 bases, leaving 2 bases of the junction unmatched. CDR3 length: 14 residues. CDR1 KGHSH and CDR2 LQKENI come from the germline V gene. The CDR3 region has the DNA TGTGCCAGCTCATCGACAGGGGGTAATTCACCCCTCCACTTT. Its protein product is CASSSTGGNSPLHF.

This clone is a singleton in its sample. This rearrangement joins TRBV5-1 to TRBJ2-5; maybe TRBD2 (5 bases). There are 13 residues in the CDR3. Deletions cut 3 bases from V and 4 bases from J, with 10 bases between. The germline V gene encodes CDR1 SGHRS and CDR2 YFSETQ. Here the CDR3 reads CASSSLGLETQYF. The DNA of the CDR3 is TGCGCCAGCAGCTCCCTAGGACTAGAGACCCAGTACTTC.

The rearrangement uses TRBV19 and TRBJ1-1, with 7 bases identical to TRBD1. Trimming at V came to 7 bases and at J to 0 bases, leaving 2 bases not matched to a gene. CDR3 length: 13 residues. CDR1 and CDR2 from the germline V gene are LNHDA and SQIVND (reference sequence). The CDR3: CASMGQLNTEAFF. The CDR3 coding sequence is TGTGCCAGTATGGGACAGCTGAACACTGAAGCTTTCTTT.

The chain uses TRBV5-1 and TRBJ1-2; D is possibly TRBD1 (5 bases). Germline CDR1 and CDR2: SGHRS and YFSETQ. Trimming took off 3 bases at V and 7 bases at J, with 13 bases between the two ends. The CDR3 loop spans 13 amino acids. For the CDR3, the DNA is TGCGCCAGCAGCTCCTTTGGGGACGGTGGCTACACCTTC. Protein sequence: CASSSFGDGGYTF. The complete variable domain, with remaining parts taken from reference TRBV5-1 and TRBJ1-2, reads KAGVTQTPRYLIKTRGQQVTLSCSPISGHRSVSWYQQTPGQGLQFLFEYFSETQRNKGNFPGRFSGRQFSNSRSEMNVSTLELGDSALYLCASSSFGDGGYTFGSGTRLTVV.

CDR3 sequence (DNA): TGTGCCAGCTCAACCGGGACAGGGGCTGAAAAACTGTTTTTT. This encodes CASSTGTGAEKLFF. V usage is TRBV18 and J usage is TRBJ1-4; 10 bases are shared with TRBD1. The germline CDR1 and CDR2 sequences are KGHSH and LQKENI. The CDR3 runs to 14 residues. Losses at the gene ends were 5 bases for V and 7 bases for J; bases not matched to a gene: 4.

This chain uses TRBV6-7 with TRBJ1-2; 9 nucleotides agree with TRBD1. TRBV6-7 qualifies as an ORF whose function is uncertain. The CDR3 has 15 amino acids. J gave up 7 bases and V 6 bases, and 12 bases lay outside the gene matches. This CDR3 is CASRSRDRDIGGYTF. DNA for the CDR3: TGTGCCAGCAGGTCCCGGGACAGGGATATTGGTGGCTACACCTTC.

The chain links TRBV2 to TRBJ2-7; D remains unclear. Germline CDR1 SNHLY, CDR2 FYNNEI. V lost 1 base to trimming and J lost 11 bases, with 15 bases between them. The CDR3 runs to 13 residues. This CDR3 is CASSEVPSAAEYF. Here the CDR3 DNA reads TGTGCCAGCAGTGAAGTACCGAGCGCGGCCGAGTACTTC.